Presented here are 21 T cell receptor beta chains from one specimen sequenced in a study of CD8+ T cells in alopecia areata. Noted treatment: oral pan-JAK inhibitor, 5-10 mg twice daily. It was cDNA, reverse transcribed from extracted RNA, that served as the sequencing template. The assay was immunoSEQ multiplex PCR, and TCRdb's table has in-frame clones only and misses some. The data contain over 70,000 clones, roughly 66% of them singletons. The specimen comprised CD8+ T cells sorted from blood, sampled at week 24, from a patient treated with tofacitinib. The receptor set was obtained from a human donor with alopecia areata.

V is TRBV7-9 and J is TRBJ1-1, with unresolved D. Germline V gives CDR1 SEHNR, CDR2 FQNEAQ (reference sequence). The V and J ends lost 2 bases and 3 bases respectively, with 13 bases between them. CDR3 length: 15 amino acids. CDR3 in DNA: TGTGCCAGCAGCTTATTTCCGGGCGTGGACACTGAAGCTTTCTTT. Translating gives CASSLFPGVDTEAFF. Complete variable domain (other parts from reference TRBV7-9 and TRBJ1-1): DTGVSQNPRHKITKRGQNVTFRCDPISEHNRLYWYRQTLGQGPEFLTYFQNEAQLEKSRLLSDRFSAERPKGSFSTLEIQRTEQGDSAMYLCASSLFPGVDTEAFFGQGTRLTVV.

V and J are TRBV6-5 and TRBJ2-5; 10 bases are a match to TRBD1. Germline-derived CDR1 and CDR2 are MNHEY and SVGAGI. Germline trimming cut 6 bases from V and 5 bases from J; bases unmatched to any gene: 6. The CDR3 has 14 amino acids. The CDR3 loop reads CASSPGQGRETQYF. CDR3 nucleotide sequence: TGTGCCAGCAGCCCGGGACAGGGGAGGGAGACCCAGTACTTC.

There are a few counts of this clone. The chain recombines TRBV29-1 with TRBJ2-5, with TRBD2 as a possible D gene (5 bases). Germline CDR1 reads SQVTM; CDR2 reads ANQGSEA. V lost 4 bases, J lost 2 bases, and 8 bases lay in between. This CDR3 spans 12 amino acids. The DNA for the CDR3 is TGCAGCGTTGTTTCGGGGCAAGAGACCCAGTACTTC. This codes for CSVVSGQETQYF.

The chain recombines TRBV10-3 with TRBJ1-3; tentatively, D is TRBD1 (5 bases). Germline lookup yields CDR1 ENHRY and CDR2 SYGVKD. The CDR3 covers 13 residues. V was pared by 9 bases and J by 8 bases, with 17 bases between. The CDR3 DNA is TGTGCCATTGGGGCCGCCCCATCGGACACCATATATTTT. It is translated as CAIGAAPSDTIYF.

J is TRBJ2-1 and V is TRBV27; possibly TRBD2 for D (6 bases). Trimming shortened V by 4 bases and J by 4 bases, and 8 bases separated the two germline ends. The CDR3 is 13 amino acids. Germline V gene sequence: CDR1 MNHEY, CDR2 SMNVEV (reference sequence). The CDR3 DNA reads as TGTGCCAGCAGTTCGGGAGCTTACAATGAGCAGTTCTTC. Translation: CASSSGAYNEQFF.

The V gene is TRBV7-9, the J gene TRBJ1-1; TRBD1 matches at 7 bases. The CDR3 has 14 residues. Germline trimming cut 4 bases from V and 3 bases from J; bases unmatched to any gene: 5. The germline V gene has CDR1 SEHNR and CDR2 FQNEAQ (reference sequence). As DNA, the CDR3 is TGTGCCAGCAGCTCACCCGACAGGGACACTGAAGCTTTCTTT. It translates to CASSSPDRDTEAFF.

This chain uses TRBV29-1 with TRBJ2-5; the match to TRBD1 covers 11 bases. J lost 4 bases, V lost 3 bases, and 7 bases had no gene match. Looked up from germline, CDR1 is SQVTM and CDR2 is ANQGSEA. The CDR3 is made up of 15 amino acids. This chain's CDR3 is CSVELDRGRTETQYF. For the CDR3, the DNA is TGCAGCGTTGAGCTGGACAGGGGGCGCACAGAGACCCAGTACTTC. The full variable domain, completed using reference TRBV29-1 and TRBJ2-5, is SAVISQKPSRDICQRGTSLTIQCQVDSQVTMMFWYRQQPGQSLTLIATANQGSEATYESGFVIDKFPISRPNLTFSTLTVSNMSPEDSSIYLCSVELDRGRTETQYFGPGTRLLVL.

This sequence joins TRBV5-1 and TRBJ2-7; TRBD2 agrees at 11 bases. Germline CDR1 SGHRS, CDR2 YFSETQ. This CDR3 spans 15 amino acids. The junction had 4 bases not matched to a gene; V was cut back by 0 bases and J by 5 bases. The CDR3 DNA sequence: TGCGCCAGCAGCTTGGAACTAGCGGGAGCACACGAGCAGTACTTC. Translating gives CASSLELAGAHEQYF.

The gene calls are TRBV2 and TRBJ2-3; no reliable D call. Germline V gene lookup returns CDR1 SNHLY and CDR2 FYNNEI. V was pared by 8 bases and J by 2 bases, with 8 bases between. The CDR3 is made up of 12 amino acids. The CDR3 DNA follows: TGTGCCAGCGGAGACCTCACAGATACGCAGTATTTT. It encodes CASGDLTDTQYF.

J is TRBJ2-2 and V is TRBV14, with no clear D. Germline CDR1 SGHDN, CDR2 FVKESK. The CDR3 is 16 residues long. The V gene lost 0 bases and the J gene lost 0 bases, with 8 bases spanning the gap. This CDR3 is CASSQDRYTNTGELFF. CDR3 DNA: TGTGCCAGCAGCCAAGATCGGTACACGAACACCGGGGAGCTGTTTTTT.

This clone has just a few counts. Here the CDR3 reads CASSFGQGEKLFF. The DNA of the CDR3 is TGTGCCAGCAGCTTCGGGCAGGGAGAAAAACTGTTTTTT. V and J are TRBV7-9 and TRBJ1-4, with D possibly being TRBD1 (5 bases). V dropped 3 bases and J dropped 8 bases, with 10 bases sitting between them. This CDR3 is built from 13 residues. Per the germline V gene, CDR1 is SEHNR and CDR2 is FQNEAQ (reference sequence).

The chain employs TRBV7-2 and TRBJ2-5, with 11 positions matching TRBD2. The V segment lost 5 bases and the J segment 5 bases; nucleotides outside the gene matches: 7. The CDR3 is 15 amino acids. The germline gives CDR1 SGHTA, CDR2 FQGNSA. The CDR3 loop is CASSSSGGAVETQYF. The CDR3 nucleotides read TGTGCCAGCAGCAGTAGCGGGGGGGCGGTCGAGACCCAGTACTTC.

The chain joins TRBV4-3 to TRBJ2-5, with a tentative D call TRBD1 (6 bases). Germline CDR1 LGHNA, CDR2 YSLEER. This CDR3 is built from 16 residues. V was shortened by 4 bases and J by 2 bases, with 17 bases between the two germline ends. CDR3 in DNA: TGCGCCAGCAGCCGTAATTCATGGGGGCTACAAGAGACCCAGTACTTC. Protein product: CASSRNSWGLQETQYF.

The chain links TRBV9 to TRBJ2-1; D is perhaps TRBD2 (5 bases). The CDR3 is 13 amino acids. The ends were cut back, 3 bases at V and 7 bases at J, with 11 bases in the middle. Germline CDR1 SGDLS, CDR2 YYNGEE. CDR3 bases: TGTGCCAGCAGCGAGACCCCGGGGAATGAGCAGTTCTTC. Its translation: CASSETPGNEQFF.

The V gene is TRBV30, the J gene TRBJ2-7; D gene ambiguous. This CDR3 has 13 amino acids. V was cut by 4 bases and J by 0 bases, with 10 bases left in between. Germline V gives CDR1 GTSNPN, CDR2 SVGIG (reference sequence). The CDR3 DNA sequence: TGTGCCTGGACCCTGCGGAGCTCCTACGAGCAGTACTTC. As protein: CAWTLRSSYEQYF.

CDR3: CAISESTVTSGGEETQYF. CDR3 nucleotide sequence: TGTGCCATCAGTGAGTCGACGGTGACTAGCGGGGGGGAGGAGACCCAGTACTTC. The chain uses TRBV10-3 and TRBJ2-5; the match to TRBD2 covers 14 bases. CDR1 is ENHRY and CDR2 is SYGVKD in the germline V gene. Trimming removed 0 bases from V and 5 bases from J; junction bases left unmatched: 8. The CDR3 sequence is 18 residues long.

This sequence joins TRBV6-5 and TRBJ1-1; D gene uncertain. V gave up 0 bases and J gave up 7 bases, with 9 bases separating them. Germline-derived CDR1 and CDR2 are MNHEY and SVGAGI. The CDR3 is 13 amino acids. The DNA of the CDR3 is TGTGCCAGCAGTTACTCAGCAGGCTATGAAGCTTTCTTT. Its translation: CASSYSAGYEAFF.

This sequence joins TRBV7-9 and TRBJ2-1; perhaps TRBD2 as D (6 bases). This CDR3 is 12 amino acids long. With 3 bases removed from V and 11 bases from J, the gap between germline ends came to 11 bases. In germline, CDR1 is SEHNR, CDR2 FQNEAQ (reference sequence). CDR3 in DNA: TGTGCCAGCAGCTTGGGCTGGACTAAGCAGTTCTTC. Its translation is CASSLGWTKQFF.

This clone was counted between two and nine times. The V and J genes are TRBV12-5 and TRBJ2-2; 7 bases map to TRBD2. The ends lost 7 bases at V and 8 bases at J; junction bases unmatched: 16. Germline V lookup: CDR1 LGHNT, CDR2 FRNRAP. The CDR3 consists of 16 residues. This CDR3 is CASANLDGGIAGELFF. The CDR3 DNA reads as TGTGCTAGTGCCAACCTTGACGGGGGGATTGCTGGGGAGCTGTTTTTT.

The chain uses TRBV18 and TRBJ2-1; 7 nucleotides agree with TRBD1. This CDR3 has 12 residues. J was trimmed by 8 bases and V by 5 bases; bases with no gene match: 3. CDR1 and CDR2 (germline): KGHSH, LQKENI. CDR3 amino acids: CASSNRGDEQFF. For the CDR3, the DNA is TGTGCCAGCTCAAACAGGGGCGATGAGCAGTTCTTC. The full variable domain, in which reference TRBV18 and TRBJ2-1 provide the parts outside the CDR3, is NAGVMQNPRHLVRRRGQEARLRCSPMKGHSHVYWYRQLPEEGLKFMVYLQKENIIDESGMPKERFSAEFPKEGPSILRIQQVVRGDSAAYFCASSNRGDEQFFGPGTRLTVL.

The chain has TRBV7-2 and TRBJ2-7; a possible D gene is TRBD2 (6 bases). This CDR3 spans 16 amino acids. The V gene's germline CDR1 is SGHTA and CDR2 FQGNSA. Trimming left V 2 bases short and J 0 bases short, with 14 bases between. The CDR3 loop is CASSLTLYGGSYEQYF. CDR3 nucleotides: TGTGCCAGCAGCTTAACGCTCTACGGGGGCTCCTACGAGCAGTACTTC.